Detailed here is one T cell receptor beta chain. Germline loops: CDR1 MDHEN, CDR2 SYDVKM. The CDR3 covers 16 residues. The V and J ends lost 6 bases and 2 bases respectively, with 19 bases between them. The sample belongs to a study of blood T cell repertoires in COVID-19. Per the original methods: How many nucleated cells were present was estimated from reference gene primer amplification. Profiling relied on immunoSEQ multiplex PCR, and the TCRdb table lists in-frame clones only, not all of them. From that table come the V and J calls and clone size; the DNA was used to work out D and trimming. This repertoire shows under 140,000 clones, about 90% found once; its top ten account for about 5%.

The origin of this receptor is a human donor in a cohort sampled during active COVID-19. The sample was peripheral blood. V is TRBV28 and J is TRBJ1-1; possible D gene TRBD1, 6 bases. In DNA form, the CDR3 reads TGTGCCAGCAGCCCTGCTTTAGGGGGGGCTAACACTGAAGCTTTCTTT. This translates into CASSPALGGANTEAFF.